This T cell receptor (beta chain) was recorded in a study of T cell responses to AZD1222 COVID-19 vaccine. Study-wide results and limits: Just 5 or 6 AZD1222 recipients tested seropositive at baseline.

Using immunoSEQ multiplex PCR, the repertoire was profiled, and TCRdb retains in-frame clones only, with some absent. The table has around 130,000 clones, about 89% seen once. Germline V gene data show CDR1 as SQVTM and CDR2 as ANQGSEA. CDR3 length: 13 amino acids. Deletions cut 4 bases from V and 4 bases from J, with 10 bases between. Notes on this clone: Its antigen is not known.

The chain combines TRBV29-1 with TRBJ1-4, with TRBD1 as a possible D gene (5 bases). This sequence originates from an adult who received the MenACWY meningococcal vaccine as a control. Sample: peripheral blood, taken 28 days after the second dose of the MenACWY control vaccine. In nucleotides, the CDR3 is TGCAGCGTTGTTGGGGGTAATAATGAAAAACTGTTTTTT. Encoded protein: CSVVGGNNEKLFF.